One sample yielded the 2 T cell receptor beta chains listed below, sequenced in a study of radiation and T cells in renal cell carcinoma. Time point noted: blood 4 weeks post-SBRT, at nephrectomy. Treatment defined: 15 Gy SBRT to primary tumor, nephrectomy 4 weeks later. Sequencing was performed with immunoSEQ multiplex PCR; in TCRdb, only in-frame clones are kept and a portion is missing. Altogether 60,000 to 75,000 clones are present, 60% to 85% being singletons, with the ten largest covering about 6.4%. The sequencing here drew on blood, taken from a patient whose treatment included radiotherapy and nephrectomy. Source of these receptors: a man aged 60-69 years with renal cell carcinoma.

This sequence joins TRBV7-2 and TRBJ1-4, with D unresolved. The V gene lost 0 bases and the J gene lost 8 bases, with 16 bases spanning the gap. CDR3 size: 16 residues. Germline CDR1 is SGHTA and CDR2 is FQGNSA. CDR3 nucleotides: TGTGCCAGCAGCTTAGCGCTGGGGATCGGTCGCGAAAAACTGTTTTTT. This translates into CASSLALGIGREKLFF.

The gene calls are TRBV7-2 and TRBJ2-3; D is possibly TRBD1 (6 bases). Trimming removed 0 bases at V and 3 bases at J, with 10 bases between. The germline V gene encodes CDR1 SGHTA and CDR2 FQGNSA. This CDR3 comprises 15 residues. CDR3 sequence: CASSLALQGTDTQYF. In nucleotides, the CDR3 is TGTGCCAGCAGCTTAGCCTTGCAGGGGACAGATACGCAGTATTTT.